The rows below give T cell receptor beta chains drawn from one sample of a study of T cell responses to AZD1222 COVID-19 vaccine. Clones were read by immunoSEQ multiplex PCR, and TCRdb kept only the in-frame ones, dropping some. The table lists 150,000 or so clones, under 95% of them singletons. Sequencing was performed on peripheral blood, taken on day 0 of AZD1222 vaccination. These receptor sequences come from an adult in good health. Each CDR3 is given with its conserved first and last residue. The D gene is left open where the match is weak. Size is omitted from some rows. Given values are once, few, many or a class for expanded clones.

D gene | J gene | V gene | clone size | CDR3 protein | CDR3 DNA
NA | TRBJ1-2 | TRBV18 | NA | CASSPVAGNRNYGYTF | TGTGCCAGCTCACCAGTGGCGGGGAATCGTAACTATGGCTACACCTTC
TRBD1 | TRBJ1-6 | TRBV27 | NA | CASSQGDSPLHF | TGTGCCAGCAGCCAGGGGGATTCACCCCTCCACTTT
NA | TRBJ1-5 | TRBV2 | NA | CASSEEQGGGQPQHF | TGTGCCAGCAGTGAGGAGCAGGGAGGAGGTCAGCCCCAGCATTTT
NA | TRBJ1-6 | TRBV19 | NA | CASSIVGGAGNSPLHF | TGTGCCAGTAGTATTGTGGGGGGGGCCGGGAATTCACCCCTCCACTTT
NA | TRBJ2-6 | TRBV5-6 | NA | CASSLRGGGANVLTF | TGTGCCAGCAGCCTCCGGGGAGGTGGGGCCAACGTCCTGACTTTC
TRBD2 | TRBJ2-1 | TRBV9 | NA | CASSGGTSVANEQFF | TGTGCCAGCAGCGGAGGGACTAGCGTGGCCAATGAGCAGTTCTTC
NA | TRBJ2-3 | TRBV11-2 | few | CASSLGGPTRTDTQYF | TGTGCCAGCAGCTTAGGAGGCCCTACTCGCACAGATACGCAGTATTTT
TRBD1 | TRBJ1-1 | TRBV5-4 | NA | CASSLGQGAIEAFF | TGTGCCAGCAGCTTGGGACAGGGGGCCATTGAAGCTTTCTTT
NA | TRBJ2-7 | TRBV21-1 | NA | CASSKTQRGEAYEQYF | TGTGCCAGCAGCAAAACTCAGCGGGGGGAGGCCTACGAGCAGTACTTC
NA | TRBJ2-7 | TRBV16 | NA | CASSQSTSYEQYF | TGTGCCAGCAGCCAATCCACCTCCTACGAGCAGTACTTC
NA | TRBJ1-4 | TRBV2 | NA | CASRVGEKLFF | TGTGCCAGCCGAGTGGGGGAAAAACTGTTTTTT
NA | TRBJ1-1 | TRBV2 | NA | CASNRRGGENAEAFF | TGTGCCAGCAATCGCAGGGGAGGGGAAAACGCTGAAGCTTTCTTT
TRBD1 | TRBJ2-4 | TRBV2 | NA | CASRSGQGLNIQYF | TGTGCCAGCAGATCGGGACAGGGTCTAAACATTCAGTACTTC
NA | TRBJ1-1 | TRBV7-9 | NA | CASSLRGKLNTEAFF | TGTGCCAGCAGCCTCCGGGGGAAACTGAACACTGAAGCTTTCTTT
NA | TRBJ1-4 | TRBV6-1 | NA | CASSEARGKGNEKLFF | TGTGCCAGCAGTGAAGCAAGGGGCAAGGGTAATGAAAAACTGTTTTTT
NA | TRBJ1-2 | TRBV6-5 | NA | CASSYSIAGYDYGYTF | TGTGCCAGCAGTTACTCGATTGCGGGTTATGACTATGGCTACACCTTC
NA | TRBJ1-6 | TRBV3-1/TRBV3-2 | NA | CASSRGTTTDSPLHF | TGTGCCAGCAGCCGGGGGACTACTACCGATTCACCCCTCCACTTT
NA | TRBJ1-1 | TRBV5-6 | NA | CASSLPGGTEAFF | TGTGCCAGCAGCTTGCCGGGGGGGACTGAAGCTTTCTTT
NA | TRBJ2-3 | TRBV1 | NA | CTSSQERPGGGPFGTDTQYF | TGCACCAGCAGCCAAGAACGCCCCGGGGGGGGGCCTTTCGGCACAGATACGCAGTATTTT
NA | TRBJ1-2 | TRBV12-5 | NA | CASGLDTPDYGYTF | TGTGCTAGTGGTTTGGATACCCCAGACTATGGCTACACCTTC
TRBD1 | TRBJ1-1 | TRBV5-1 | NA | CASSFRPQGGNTEAFF | TGCGCCAGCAGCTTTCGGCCCCAGGGGGGCAACACTGAAGCTTTCTTT
NA | TRBJ2-3 | TRBV18 | NA | CASSPPGDTQYF | TGTGCCAGCTCACCACCGGGAGATACGCAGTATTTT
NA | TRBJ1-5 | TRBV27 | NA | CASSLKGSGNQPQHF | TGTGCCAGCAGTTTAAAGGGATCGGGAAATCAGCCCCAGCATTTT
NA | TRBJ1-2 | TRBV23-1 | NA | CASSSQSSKEPNYGYTF | TGCGCCAGCAGTTCACAAAGCTCCAAGGAACCTAACTATGGCTACACCTTC
NA | TRBJ1-6 | TRBV4-2 | NA | CASSHSRDYNSPLHF | TGTGCCAGCAGCCACTCCAGGGACTATAATTCACCCCTCCACTTT
NA | TRBJ1-1 | TRBV2 | few | CASSSGEAFF | TGTGCCAGCAGTTCAGGGGAAGCTTTCTTT
NA | TRBJ1-4 | TRBV29-1 | NA | CSVVEYEKLFF | TGCAGCGTTGTGGAATATGAAAAACTGTTTTTT
NA | TRBJ2-3 | TRBV4-1 | NA | CASSHVRAVDGTDTQYF | TGCGCCAGCAGCCACGTCCGAGCGGTGGACGGCACAGATACGCAGTATTTT
NA | TRBJ1-6 | TRBV29-1 | once | CSVDSPTGTASSYNSPLHF | TGCAGCGTTGATTCGCCTACGGGAACAGCAAGCTCCTATAATTCACCCCTCCACTTT
NA | TRBJ2-2 | TRBV4-3 | NA | CASSHEQIQGSGELFF | TGCGCCAGCAGCCACGAGCAAATACAGGGTTCCGGGGAGCTGTTTTTT
NA | TRBJ2-2 | TRBV2 | medium-sized | CARSSLDASGELFF | TGTGCCCGGTCCTCCCTAGACGCGTCCGGGGAGCTGTTTTTT
NA | TRBJ2-3 | TRBV5-6 | NA | CASSYSLDVTQYF | TGTGCCAGCAGCTATTCACTAGACGTCACGCAGTATTTT
TRBD1 | TRBJ2-3 | TRBV5-1 | NA | CASSQYRDSGLDTQYF | TGCGCCAGCAGCCAATACCGGGACAGTGGGCTAGATACGCAGTATTTT
NA | TRBJ1-2 | TRBV12-3/TRBV12-4 | NA | CASGYGYTF | TGTGCCAGCGGATATGGCTACACCTTC
NA | TRBJ2-1 | TRBV30 | NA | CAWSVSWGRNNEQFF | TGTGCCTGGAGTGTTTCGTGGGGGAGAAACAATGAGCAGTTCTTC
NA | TRBJ2-7 | TRBV29-1 | NA | CSVQDYEQYF | TGCAGCGTTCAGGACTACGAGCAGTACTTC